This TCR beta chain was profiled in a study of regulatory T cells in long-lasting Graves disease. Time point in this sample: newly diagnosed GD, antithyroid drugs for less than 3 months. Extracted PBMC RNA gave rise to the TCR library. This clonotype was detected ten times or more. Looked up from germline, CDR1 is KGHSH and CDR2 is LQKENI. This CDR3 spans 16 amino acids. Trimming took 1 base from V and 4 from J, leaving 14 bases between them. Construction of TCR beta libraries relied on iRepertoire HTBI primers and on Arm-PCR targeting CDR3 regions. TCRdb called the multiplex PCR reads again in MiXCR, with one record for every CDR3 protein. The data show about 460,000 distinct CDR3 sequences, about 15% seen once. These data are also associated with another study on T cells in Graves' hyperthyroidism and ophthalmopathy.

The TCR was taken from a woman between 45 and 65 years old with Graves disease. The material sequenced was peripheral blood mononuclear cells (PBMCs), taken at new diagnosis, from a patient treated with antithyroid drugs. The rearrangement uses TRBV18 and TRBJ1-5; unclear D gene. The CDR3, as DNA: TGTGCCAGCTCACCACAGGCCAGTTTGGGGAATCAGCCCCAGCATTTT. Its translation: CASSPQASLGNQPQHF. Supplemented by reference TRBV18 and TRBJ1-5, the full variable domain reads NAGVMQNPRHLVRRRGQEARLRCSPMKGHSHVYWYRQLPEEGLKFMVYLQKENIIDESGMPKERFSAEFPKEGPSILRIQQVVRGDSAAYFCASSPQASLGNQPQHFGDGTRLSIL.